The clone carrying this T cell receptor (beta chain) has just a few counts. The record originates from a study of T-cell reconstitution after alpha-beta-depleted transplantation in children. The length of the CDR3 is 14 residues. With 6 bases clipped from V and 3 bases from J, the junction kept 6 bases outside the gene matches. Germline lookup yields CDR1 MNHEY and CDR2 SVGAGI. Molecular barcoding with unique molecular identifiers was used for the TCRbeta library. TCRdb fed the PCR reads into MiXCR, producing one record per CDR3 protein. Of about 610,000 distinct CDR3 sequences listed, over 9.5% are singletons.

The TCR originated in a human donor who donated a stem cell graft to a child with acute myeloid leukemia. Specimen: PBMCs from the stem cell graft donor, collected from the stem cell graft. The genes are TRBV6-5 and TRBJ2-7, with TRBD1 matching over 9 bases. The CDR3 DNA sequence: TGTGCCAGCAGCACGACAGGGGGACACTACGAGCAGTACTTC. This codes for CASSTTGGHYEQYF.